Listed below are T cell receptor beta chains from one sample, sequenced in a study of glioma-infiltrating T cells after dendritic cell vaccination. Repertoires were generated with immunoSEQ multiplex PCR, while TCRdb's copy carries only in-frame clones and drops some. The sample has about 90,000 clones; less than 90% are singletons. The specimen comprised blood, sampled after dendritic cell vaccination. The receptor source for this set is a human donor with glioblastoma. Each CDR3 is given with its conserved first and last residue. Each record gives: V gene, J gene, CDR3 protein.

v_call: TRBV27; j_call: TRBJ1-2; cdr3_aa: CASSLHRDFGYTF
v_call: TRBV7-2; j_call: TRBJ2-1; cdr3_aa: CASSLYGTSGGANGNEQFF
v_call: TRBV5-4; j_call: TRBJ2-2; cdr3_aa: CATRTGANTGELFF
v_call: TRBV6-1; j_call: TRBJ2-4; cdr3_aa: CASSEAPTGLVGNIQYF
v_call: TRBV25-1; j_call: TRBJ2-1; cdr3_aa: CASSLPGTGSGGQFF
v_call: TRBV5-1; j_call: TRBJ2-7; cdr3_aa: CASSSSPGGYEQYF
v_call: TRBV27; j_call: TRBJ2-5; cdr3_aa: CASSWRDSEYQETQYF
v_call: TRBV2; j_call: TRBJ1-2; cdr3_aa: CASKEQGARNGYTF
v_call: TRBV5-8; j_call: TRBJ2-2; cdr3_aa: CASSFRDRGPRTGELFF
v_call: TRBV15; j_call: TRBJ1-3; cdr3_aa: CATSIQGSRNTIYF
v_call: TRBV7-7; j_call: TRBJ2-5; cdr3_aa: CASSFAGLAGETQYF
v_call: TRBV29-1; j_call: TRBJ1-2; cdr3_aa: CSVEESAGGGFTF
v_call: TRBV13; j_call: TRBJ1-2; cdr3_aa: CASSLLGDYLGGYTF
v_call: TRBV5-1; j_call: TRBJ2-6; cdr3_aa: CASSLGESGANVLTF
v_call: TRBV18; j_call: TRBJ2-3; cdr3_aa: CASSRTGTADTQYF
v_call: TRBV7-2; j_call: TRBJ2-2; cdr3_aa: CASSDRDRDETGELFF
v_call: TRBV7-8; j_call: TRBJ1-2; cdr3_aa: CASSLIVGTTNYGYTF
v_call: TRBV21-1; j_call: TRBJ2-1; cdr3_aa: CASTPLAGGPSSGNEQFF
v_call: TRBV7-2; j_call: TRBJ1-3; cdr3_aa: CASSLVPRQLSGNTIYF
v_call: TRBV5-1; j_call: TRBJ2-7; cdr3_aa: CASGWDSSYEQYF
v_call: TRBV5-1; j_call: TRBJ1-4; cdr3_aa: CASRTTGEGEKLFF
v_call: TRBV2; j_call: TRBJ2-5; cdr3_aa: CASTPSGALETQYF
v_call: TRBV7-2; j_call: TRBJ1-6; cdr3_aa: CASSLVGSYNSPLHF
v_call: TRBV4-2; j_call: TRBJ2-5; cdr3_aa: CASSHRSAETQYF
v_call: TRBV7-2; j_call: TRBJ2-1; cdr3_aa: CASSSRRGEQFF
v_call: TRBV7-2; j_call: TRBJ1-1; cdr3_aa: CASSLTALNTEAFF
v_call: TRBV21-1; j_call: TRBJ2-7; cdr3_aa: CASSLAGTGEDEQYF
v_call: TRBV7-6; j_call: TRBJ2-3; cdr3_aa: CASSLGVSGGGTDTQYF
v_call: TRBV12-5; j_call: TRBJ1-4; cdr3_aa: CASGSPGTGVSNEKLFF
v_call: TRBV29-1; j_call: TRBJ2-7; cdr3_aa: CSVASGAAYEQYF